The rows below give T cell receptor beta chains drawn from one sample of a study of blood T cell repertoires in COVID-19. Sequenced by immunoSEQ multiplex PCR; TCRdb stores in-frame clones only, minus some. This sample has hundreds of thousands of clones, with around 88% found just once. Sequenced input: peripheral blood. The origin of the receptors is a woman aged 50 to 60 with COVID-19, enrolled during active disease. Both conserved end residues are part of each CDR3. The D gene is left open where the match is weak. The size of a clone is reported for some rows only, either as once, few or many, or as a class for expanded clones.

>TRBV24-1|NA|TRBJ2-7|TRBD1
TGTGCCACCAGTGCTCACCCTCCCGGACAGGGCTACGAGCAGTACTTC
CATSAHPPGQGYEQYF
>TRBV6-5|NA|TRBJ1-6|NA
TGTGCCAGCAGTTACTACGGGGGTTCACCCCTCCACTTT
CASSYYGGSPLHF
>TRBV19|NA|TRBJ1-5|NA
TGTGCCAGTAGTATTACACAGGCCGACGGGCCCCAGCATTTT
CASSITQADGPQHF
>TRBV3-1/TRBV3-2|NA|TRBJ1-4|TRBD1
TGTGCCAGCAGCCAACTCCCCTTGCGGACAGGGGTTGAAAAACTGTTTTTT
CASSQLPLRTGVEKLFF
>TRBV7-9|NA|TRBJ2-7|NA
TGTGCCAGCAGCTTAGATAGGGGGAACGAGCAGTACTTC
CASSLDRGNEQYF
>TRBV11-2|NA|TRBJ1-3|NA
TGTGCCAGCAGCTTTACCACAGGTAGCTCTGGAAACACCATATATTTT
CASSFTTGSSGNTIYF
>TRBV6-5|NA|TRBJ1-5|NA
TGTGCCAGCAGTTGGAGGGGAAAGGATCAGCCCCAGCATTTT
CASSWRGKDQPQHF
>TRBV12-5|NA|TRBJ1-4|TRBD1
TGTGCTAGTGGTTCGCCTTCGACAGGGACGGGAGAAAAACTGTTTTTT
CASGSPSTGTGEKLFF
>TRBV19|NA|TRBJ1-2|NA
TGTGCCAGTAGTATAGGATTTCGAGCTGACTTC
CASSIGFRADF
>TRBV12-5|once|TRBJ2-3|TRBD2
TGTGCTAGTGGTCCTCGACTAGCGGGGGCCACAGATACGCAGTATTTT
CASGPRLAGATDTQYF
>TRBV6-5|NA|TRBJ1-1|NA
TGTGCCACCCAGCCTTGGGAGGAGACTGAAGCTTTCTTT
CATQPWEETEAFF
>TRBV5-4|NA|TRBJ2-1|TRBD1
TGTGCCAGCAGCTCACCCGACAGGGGAGGTGTCAATGAGCAGTTCTTC
CASSSPDRGGVNEQFF
>TRBV10-3|few|TRBJ2-2|NA
TGTGCCATCAGTGATTTAAGTGAACACGGGGAGCTGTTTTTT
CAISDLSEHGELFF
>TRBV5-5|few|TRBJ1-2|NA
TGTGCCAGCAGCTTGGAAGGGGCAAGAGGCTACACCTTC
CASSLEGARGYTF
>TRBV3-1/TRBV3-2|NA|TRBJ2-3|TRBD2
TGTGCCAGCAGCCCTAGCGGGGGGGTCACAGATACGCAGTATTTT
CASSPSGGVTDTQYF
>TRBV29-1|NA|TRBJ1-4|TRBD1
TGCAGCGTTCGGACAGGGGGTACATCTAATGAAAAACTGTTTTTT
CSVRTGGTSNEKLFF
>TRBV4-2|NA|TRBJ1-4|NA
TGTGCCAGCAGCTACAGAAATCTCAATGAAAAACTGTTTTTT
CASSYRNLNEKLFF
>TRBV27|NA|TRBJ1-2|NA
TGTGCCAGCAGTTCAGCTGGACAGCTTAACTATGGCTACACCTTC
CASSSAGQLNYGYTF
>TRBV5-8|NA|TRBJ2-1|NA
TGTGCCAGCAGCGTGGGACTCCGAGGTGAGCAGTTCTTC
CASSVGLRGEQFF
>TRBV9|NA|TRBJ2-1|TRBD2
TGTGCCAGCAGCGCTCTAGCGGGGGTCTACAATGAGCAGTTCTTC
CASSALAGVYNEQFF
>TRBV5-1|NA|TRBJ1-2|NA
TGCGCCAGCAGCCACGGGACACCCTCTAACTATGGCTACACCTTC
CASSHGTPSNYGYTF
>TRBV2|NA|TRBJ1-2|TRBD1
TGTGCCAGCAGTGGTTACGGACAGGGCGCTGGCGGCTACACCTTC
CASSGYGQGAGGYTF
>TRBV5-1|NA|TRBJ1-1|NA
TGCGCCAGCAGCTTGGCTCCTTCGGGGTTGGACACTGAAGCTTTCTTT
CASSLAPSGLDTEAFF
>TRBV19|NA|TRBJ2-3|TRBD2
TGTGCCAGTCTTGCACGGGGGACTAGCGGGGGTTATACGCAGTATTTT
CASLARGTSGGYTQYF
>TRBV6-6|NA|TRBJ1-6|TRBD1
TGTGCCAGCAGACAATTCGGACAGGGCAGTAATTCACCCCTCCACTTT
CASRQFGQGSNSPLHF
>TRBV6-4|NA|TRBJ2-2|TRBD1
TGTGCCACCCGGGACAGCCTTCACACCGGGGAGCTGTTTTTT
CATRDSLHTGELFF
>TRBV11-2|once|TRBJ2-7|TRBD2
TGTGCCAGCAGCCTGCTCGCGGGACTAGCGATCGAGCAGTACTTC
CASSLLAGLAIEQYF
>TRBV7-9|NA|TRBJ2-3|NA
TGTGCCAGCAGCCGGGACCTCTCGGGGGAGCATACGCAGTATTTT
CASSRDLSGEHTQYF
>TRBV24-1|NA|TRBJ2-3|NA
TGTGCCACCAGCCAGGGAAATACGCAGTATTTT
CATSQGNTQYF
>TRBV18|NA|TRBJ2-7|TRBD1
TGTGCCAGCTCACGGGGACAGGGTACCTACGAGCAGTACTTC
CASSRGQGTYEQYF
>TRBV6-6|NA|TRBJ1-3|NA
TGTGCCAGCAGTTTGGGGCACTCTGGAAACACCATATATTTT
CASSLGHSGNTIYF
>TRBV5-6|NA|TRBJ1-6|TRBD1
TGTGCCAGCAGCCCCCGGACAGGGAGCGGGAATTCACCCCTCCACTTT
CASSPRTGSGNSPLHF
>TRBV25-1|NA|TRBJ1-6|NA
TGTGCCAGCAGTGCCGGGGGACGGGATAATTCACCCCTCCACTTT
CASSAGGRDNSPLHF
>TRBV14|NA|TRBJ1-1|NA
TGTGCCAGCAGCCTTTTTGTAGGGACTCCTGAAGCTTTCTTT
CASSLFVGTPEAFF
>TRBV3-1/TRBV3-2|NA|TRBJ1-4|TRBD1
TGTGCCAGCAGCCAGCCTCGCGGGACAGAAACCCGGCAGGATGAAAAACTGTTTTTT
CASSQPRGTETRQDEKLFF
>TRBV3-1/TRBV3-2|NA|TRBJ2-2|NA
TGTGCCAGCAGCCAAGATCGCGGCGTTAGCGGGGAGCTGTTTTTT
CASSQDRGVSGELFF
>TRBV7-9|once|TRBJ2-1|NA
TGTGCCAGCAGATCAGGGGAGGGGACGCCCTTCGATGAGCAGTTCTTC
CASRSGEGTPFDEQFF
>TRBV7-6|NA|TRBJ1-6|TRBD1
TGTGCCAGCAGCTTAGCGAGCAGGGGGCGGGGTTCACCCCTCCACTTT
CASSLASRGRGSPLHF
>TRBV3-1/TRBV3-2|NA|TRBJ2-1|TRBD2
TGTGCCAGCAGCGCCCTAGCGGGGCAGCTCTACAATGAGCAGTTCTTC
CASSALAGQLYNEQFF